The 30 T cell receptor beta chains below were found in one sample sequenced in a study of cytomegalovirus exposure and HLA in healthy donors. Researchers ran the PCR with 60 Vbeta and 13 Jbeta primers. Libraries were prepared by immunoSEQ multiplex PCR; TCRdb keeps only in-frame clonotypes and omits some of them. This sample has about 180,000 clones; about 79% occur once, and the top ten carry about 1.5%. Input material: PBMCs. The receptors come from a man younger than 30 in good health and CMV-seronegative.

V usage is TRBV5-8 and J usage is TRBJ1-5; 11 bases map to TRBD1. CDR1 is SGHTS, CDR2 YDEGEE, per germline. With V trimmed by 6 bases and J by 5 bases, 7 bases remained unmatched. The CDR3 length is 15 residues. CDR3 residues: CASTHRTGGDQPQHF. CDR3 bases: TGTGCCAGCACCCACCGGACAGGGGGCGATCAGCCCCAGCATTTT.

This chain joins TRBV5-6 and TRBJ1-6, with D perhaps TRBD1 (5 bases). This CDR3 region has 12 residues. V lost 1 base and J 10 bases, leaving 6 bases between the germline ends. Per germline, CDR1 SGHDT and CDR2 YYEEEE. In DNA form, the CDR3 reads TGTGCCAGCAGCTTGACAGGATCACCCCTCCACTTT. Translated: CASSLTGSPLHF. Supplemented by reference TRBV5-6 and TRBJ1-6, the full variable domain reads DAGVTQSPTHLIKTRGQQVTLRCSPKSGHDTVSWYQQALGQGPQFIFQYYEEEERQRGNFPDRFSGHQFPNYSSELNVNALLLGDSALYLCASSLTGSPLHFGNGTRLTVT.

J is TRBJ1-5 and V is TRBV28, with a tentative D call TRBD1 (6 bases). Germline lookup yields CDR1 MDHEN and CDR2 SYDVKM. Trimming removed 5 bases from V and 4 bases from J, with 15 bases in between. The CDR3 sequence is 15 residues long. The CDR3 nucleotides are TGTGCCAGCAGTCCCACCGACAGGAGGAATCAGCCCCAGCATTTT. Its translation: CASSPTDRRNQPQHF.

This chain uses TRBV30 with TRBJ2-7; 12 bases match TRBD2. Trimming removed 3 bases from V and 0 bases from J; junction bases left unmatched: 3. The CDR3 contains 15 residues. Per the germline V gene, CDR1 is GTSNPN and CDR2 is SVGIG (reference sequence). The CDR3 DNA is TGTGCCTGGAGCCCTAGCGGGAGGGTCTCCTACGAGCAGTACTTC. Translating gives CAWSPSGRVSYEQYF.

The rearrangement joins TRBV9 to TRBJ2-7; 10 bases line up with TRBD1. Germline CDR1 SGDLS, CDR2 YYNGEE. V shed 0 bases, J shed 5 bases, and the junction held 5 bases outside the gene matches. This CDR3 region has 15 residues. The CDR3 nucleotides read TGTGCCAGCAGCGTAGCCGGACAGGGGGTCGACGAGCAGTACTTC. Translation gives CASSVAGQGVDEQYF.

V usage is TRBV7-2 and J usage is TRBJ1-1; D is possibly TRBD1 (6 bases). Trimming took 0 bases from V and 0 from J, leaving 11 bases between them. The CDR3 totals 16 residues. Germline CDR1 SGHTA, CDR2 FQGNSA. The CDR3 sequence: CASSLAGTHMNTEAFF. For the CDR3, the DNA is TGTGCCAGCAGCTTAGCGGGGACACACATGAACACTGAAGCTTTCTTT.

V usage is TRBV18 and J usage is TRBJ1-5; D unresolved. With 6 bases removed from V and 2 bases from J, the gap between germline ends came to 8 bases. Per germline, CDR1 KGHSH and CDR2 LQKENI. CDR3 length: 13 residues. CDR3 protein: CASSRVGNQPQHF. The CDR3 nucleotides read TGTGCCAGCTCGAGGGTTGGCAATCAGCCCCAGCATTTT. The full variable domain, rest sourced from reference TRBV18 and TRBJ1-5, is NAGVMQNPRHLVRRRGQEARLRCSPMKGHSHVYWYRQLPEEGLKFMVYLQKENIIDESGMPKERFSAEFPKEGPSILRIQQVVRGDSAAYFCASSRVGNQPQHFGDGTRLSIL.

The chain employs TRBV30 and TRBJ1-1, with D unresolved. The CDR3 loop spans 13 amino acids. V lost 1 base, J lost 0 bases, and 6 bases lay in between. Germline assignment: CDR1 GTSNPN and CDR2 SVGIG (reference sequence). The CDR3 sequence is CAWSGLLNTEAFF. The CDR3 nucleotides read TGTGCCTGGAGTGGTCTTTTGAACACTGAAGCTTTCTTT.

This clone turned up a few times. V gene TRBV5-1 combines with J gene TRBJ2-3; 8 nucleotides align to TRBD2. The CDR3 extends over 14 amino acids. Unmatched junction bases numbered 3, after V lost 3 bases and J lost 3 bases. In germline, CDR1 is SGHRS, CDR2 YFSETQ. The CDR3 reads CASSSGGLTDTQYF. Written as DNA, the CDR3 is TGCGCCAGCAGCTCGGGGGGGCTTACAGATACGCAGTATTTT.

The chain links TRBV30 to TRBJ2-7, with 7 positions matching TRBD1. J lost 5 bases, V lost 4 bases, and 11 bases had no gene match. Germline V gives CDR1 GTSNPN, CDR2 SVGIG (reference sequence). The CDR3 spans 14 residues. As DNA, the CDR3 is TGTGCCTGGACACCGGGACAGTGGACCAACGAGCAGTACTTC. Translated, it gives CAWTPGQWTNEQYF.

V gene TRBV30 combines with J gene TRBJ2-7; D is ambiguous. The CDR3 runs 11 residues. Trimming removed 0 bases at V and 6 bases at J, with 6 bases between. Germline V gene lookup returns CDR1 GTSNPN and CDR2 SVGIG (reference sequence). The DNA for the CDR3 is TGTGCCTGGAGTGTACGCGGCGAGCAGTACTTC. Its protein is CAWSVRGEQYF.

V and J are TRBV16 and TRBJ1-1; no definite D call. The CDR3 contains 14 residues. Germline CDR1 KGHSY, CDR2 FQNENV. Trimming removed 0 bases from V and 7 bases from J, with 12 bases in between. The CDR3: CASSQSRGLYEAFF. The CDR3 DNA follows: TGTGCCAGCAGCCAATCGCGGGGTTTGTATGAAGCTTTCTTT.

The chain combines TRBV28 with TRBJ1-2; TRBD1 is a possible D gene (6 bases). The CDR3 sequence is 14 residues long. CDR1 is MDHEN and CDR2 is SYDVKM in the germline V gene. V dropped 3 bases and J dropped 4 bases, with 12 bases sitting between them. CDR3 in amino acids: CASSFMDRSYGYTF. The CDR3 region has the DNA TGTGCCAGCAGTTTTATGGACAGAAGCTATGGCTACACCTTC.

The chain uses TRBV5-1 and TRBJ2-1; 10 positions agree with TRBD1. V gave up 4 bases and J gave up 4 bases; unmatched junction bases: 2. The CDR3 has 14 residues. The germline V gene encodes CDR1 SGHRS and CDR2 YFSETQ. The DNA of the CDR3 is TGCGCCAGCAGCCAGGACAGGGGGTACAATGAGCAGTTCTTC. This gives the protein CASSQDRGYNEQFF. Full variable domain (outside the CDR3, taken from reference TRBV5-1 and TRBJ2-1): KAGVTQTPRYLIKTRGQQVTLSCSPISGHRSVSWYQQTPGQGLQFLFEYFSETQRNKGNFPGRFSGRQFSNSRSEMNVSTLELGDSALYLCASSQDRGYNEQFFGPGTRLTVL.

V and J are TRBV5-8 and TRBJ2-5, with 12 nucleotides matching TRBD2. The J call may be wrong; the DNA end is better matched by TRBJ2-7. From germline, CDR1 is SGHTS and CDR2 YDEGEE. The CDR3 is made up of 17 amino acids. CDR3: CASSLSSGGAFPYEQYF. The CDR3 coding sequence is TGTGCCAGCAGCTTATCTAGCGGGGGGGCCTTCCCCTACGAGCAGTACTTC.

The chain employs TRBV28 and TRBJ2-3; 8 positions agree with TRBD2. Germline V gene sequence: CDR1 MDHEN, CDR2 SYDVKM. Trimming removed 3 bases from V and 4 bases from J; junction bases left unmatched: 9. The CDR3 length is 16 residues. CDR3 in amino acids: CASSFLLAGRADTQYF. CDR3 DNA sequence: TGTGCCAGCAGTTTCCTATTAGCGGGGAGGGCAGATACGCAGTATTTT.

The chain carries TRBV19 and TRBJ1-2; 11 positions match TRBD1. The V gene end was trimmed by 10 bases and the J gene end by 4 bases; junction bases not matched to a gene: 11. This CDR3 contains 15 residues. From germline, CDR1 is LNHDA and CDR2 SQIVND (reference sequence). CDR3 residues: CATTSRDRGAYGYTF. CDR3 in DNA: TGTGCCACCACCTCCCGGGACAGGGGGGCCTATGGCTACACCTTC. Drawing the rest from reference TRBV19 and TRBJ1-2, the complete variable domain is DGGITQSPKYLFRKEGQNVTLSCEQNLNHDAMYWYRQDPGQGLRLIYYSQIVNDFQKGDIAEGYSVSREKKESFPLTVTSAQKNPTAFYLCATTSRDRGAYGYTFGSGTRLTVV.

This clone appeared once. V usage is TRBV6-4 and J usage is TRBJ2-3; 7 bases agree with TRBD2. The germline V gene encodes CDR1 MRHNA and CDR2 SNTAGT. V lost 6 bases, J lost 0 bases, and 6 bases stayed unmatched. The length of the CDR3 is 15 residues. In DNA form, the CDR3 reads TGTGCCAGCAGCCGGGACTACTCTAGCACAGATACGCAGTATTTT. Encoded protein: CASSRDYSSTDTQYF.

This clone showed up just a few times. The chain links TRBV7-2 to TRBJ2-5; maybe TRBD1 (6 bases). The CDR3 extends over 15 amino acids. The V end lost 1 base, the J end lost 4 bases, and 13 bases lay between the germline ends. Germline V gives CDR1 SGHTA, CDR2 FQGNSA. The CDR3 nucleotides are TGTGCCAGCAGCTTAGTGGGGGCCCGGCGAGAGACCCAGTACTTC. Translation gives CASSLVGARRETQYF.

This clone has only a few counts. J is TRBJ2-2 and V is TRBV10-2; 10 nucleotides match TRBD2. The CDR3 covers 11 residues. Looked up from germline, CDR1 is WSHSY and CDR2 is SAAADI. The junction had 0 bases not matched to a gene; V was cut back by 10 bases and J by 7 bases. CDR3 bases: TGCGCCACTAGCGGGGGCGGGGAGCTGTTTTTT. It is translated as CATSGGGELFF.

On this clone itself: At the DNA level, this CDR3 is encoded by other sequences in the same sample as well. V and J are TRBV28 and TRBJ1-2; TRBD1 aligns across 7 bases. The junction had 0 bases not matched to a gene; V was cut back by 10 bases and J by 7 bases. CDR1 and CDR2 from the germline V gene are MDHEN and SYDVKM. The CDR3 length is 9 residues. The CDR3 DNA sequence: TGTGCCACAGGGGGTGGCTACACCTTC. The encoded protein is CATGGGYTF.

This chain uses TRBV18 with TRBJ2-2; 14 bases align to TRBD2. The V and J ends lost 1 base and 5 bases, in that order; junction bases with no gene match: 12. In germline, CDR1 is KGHSH, CDR2 LQKENI. The length of the CDR3 is 20 residues. In nucleotides, the CDR3 is TGTGCCAGCTCACCACTTCCACCGACTAGCGGGAGGGCCGGGACCGGGGAGCTGTTTTTT. Its protein product is CASSPLPPTSGRAGTGELFF.

In its sample, this clone was seen a few times. The chain combines TRBV7-9 with TRBJ1-1, with 7 bases that match TRBD1. Per germline, CDR1 SEHNR and CDR2 FQNEAQ (reference sequence). This CDR3 contains 15 residues. V gave up 5 bases and J gave up 0 bases; unmatched junction bases: 6. CDR3 coding DNA: TGTGCCAGCAGCCCGAGGGGACAGCTGAACACTGAAGCTTTCTTT. Translated, it gives CASSPRGQLNTEAFF.

The chain employs TRBV9 and TRBJ2-7; 7 bases line up with TRBD2. Germline V lookup: CDR1 SGDLS, CDR2 YYNGEE. With V trimmed by 3 bases and J by 0 bases, 6 bases remained unmatched. The CDR3 spans 15 residues. CDR3 amino acids: CASSAGGIGSYEQYF. In DNA, the CDR3 is TGTGCCAGCAGCGCCGGGGGGATAGGCTCCTACGAGCAGTACTTC.

Comments on this clone: The sample has other DNA sequences that encode this CDR3 too. J is TRBJ1-1 and V is TRBV5-1, with 8 bases identical to TRBD1. Losses at the gene ends were 4 bases for V and 1 base for J; bases not matched to a gene: 3. Germline CDR1 is SGHRS and CDR2 is YFSETQ. The CDR3 length is 14 residues. The CDR3 loop reads CASSTGQGNTEAFF. The CDR3 nucleotides are TGCGCCAGCAGCACCGGACAGGGGAACACTGAAGCTTTCTTT.

The V and J genes are TRBV6-5 and TRBJ1-5; D unresolved. Germline CDR1 and CDR2: MNHEY and SVGAGI. CDR3 size: 13 residues. Trimming took 6 bases from V and 2 from J, leaving 8 bases between them. The CDR3 protein is CASSPGGNQPQHF. The CDR3 nucleotides read TGTGCCAGCAGCCCGGGAGGCAATCAGCCCCAGCATTTT.

This clone was seen a handful of times. The chain has TRBV2 and TRBJ1-1; no clear D. The CDR3 extends over 11 amino acids. Trimming left V 4 bases short and J 5 bases short, with 5 bases between. CDR1 SNHLY and CDR2 FYNNEI come from the germline V gene. CDR3 sequence: CASSAGTEAFF. DNA of the CDR3: TGTGCCAGCAGTGCGGGGACTGAAGCTTTCTTT.

This clone was counted only a few times. This rearrangement joins TRBV29-1 to TRBJ1-2; 7 positions agree with TRBD1. Trimming removed 7 bases from V and 4 bases from J; junction bases left unmatched: 12. CDR1 is SQVTM, CDR2 ANQGSEA, per germline. There are 14 residues in the CDR3. The DNA for the CDR3 is TGCAGCGCTGCCCTACGACAGGGATCCTATGGCTACACCTTC. Translation gives CSAALRQGSYGYTF.

This clone was seen a few times. A read error may account for a junction end that differs from germline. This sequence joins TRBV7-9 and TRBJ1-4, with 7 bases aligning to TRBD1. Germline-derived CDR1 and CDR2 are SEHNR and FQNEAQ (reference sequence). This CDR3 is built from 15 residues. CDR3 DNA: TGTTCCAGCAGCTCGCAAGGGACAGTGAATGAAAAACTGTTTTTT. This codes for CSSSSQGTVNEKLFF.

This clone came up a few times. The chain joins TRBV28 to TRBJ1-1; D ambiguous. CDR3 length: 13 amino acids. CDR1 is MDHEN, CDR2 SYDVKM, per germline. Between the trimmed V and J ends, which lost 8 bases and 0 bases, there was a span of 10 bases. The CDR3 DNA reads as TGTGCCAGCGGGCTACACTTGAACACTGAAGCTTTCTTT. Translation: CASGLHLNTEAFF.